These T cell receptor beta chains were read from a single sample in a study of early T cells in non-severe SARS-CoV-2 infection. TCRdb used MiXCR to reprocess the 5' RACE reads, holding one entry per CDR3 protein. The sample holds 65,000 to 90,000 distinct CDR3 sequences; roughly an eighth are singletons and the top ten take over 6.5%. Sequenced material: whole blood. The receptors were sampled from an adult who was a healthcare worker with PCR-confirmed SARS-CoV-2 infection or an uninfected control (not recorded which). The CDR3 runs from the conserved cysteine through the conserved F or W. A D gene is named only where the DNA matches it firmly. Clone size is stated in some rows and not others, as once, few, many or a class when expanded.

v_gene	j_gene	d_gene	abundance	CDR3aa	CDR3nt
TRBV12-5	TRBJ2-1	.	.	CASVPDPPSSYNEQFF	TGTGCTAGTGTCCCCGATCCCCCCAGCTCCTACAATGAGCAGTTCTTC
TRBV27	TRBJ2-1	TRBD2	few	CASSLGGAGAYNEQFF	TGTGCCAGCAGTTTGGGGGGAGCGGGGGCCTACAATGAGCAGTTCTTC
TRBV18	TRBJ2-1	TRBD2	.	CASSPRLAGEYNEQFF	TGTGCCAGCTCACCCAGACTAGCGGGAGAATACAATGAGCAGTTCTTC
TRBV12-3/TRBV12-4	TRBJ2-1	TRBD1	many	CASSTFRDRAGNEQFF	TGTGCCAGCAGTACGTTCCGGGACAGGGCTGGGAATGAGCAGTTCTTC
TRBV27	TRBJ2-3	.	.	CASSPRGGPDTDTQYF	TGTGCCAGCAGTCCCCGCGGGGGCCCGGATACAGATACGCAGTATTTT
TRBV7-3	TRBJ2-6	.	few	CASSIPAGVLTF	TGTGCCAGCAGCATTCCAGCCGGCGTCCTGACTTTC
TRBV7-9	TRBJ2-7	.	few	CASSLDLLTHEQYF	TGTGCCAGCAGCTTGGACCTCCTAACCCACGAGCAGTACTTC
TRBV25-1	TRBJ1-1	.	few	CASVGAANTEAFF	TGTGCCAGCGTCGGGGCAGCGAACACTGAAGCTTTCTTT
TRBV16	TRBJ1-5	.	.	CASSQSSRGLQPQHF	TGTGCCAGCAGCCAGTCTTCCAGGGGACTTCAGCCCCAGCATTTT
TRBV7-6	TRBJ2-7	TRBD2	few	CASSLREDSFLHF	TGTGCCAGCAGCTTACGGGAGGACTCCTTCCTGCACTTC
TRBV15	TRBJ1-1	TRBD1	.	CATSREGNRGNTEAFF	TGTGCCACCAGCAGAGAGGGAAACAGGGGGAACACTGAAGCTTTCTTT
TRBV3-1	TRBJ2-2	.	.	CASSQEVAGELFF	TGTGCCAGCAGCCAAGAGGTCGCCGGGGAGCTGTTTTTT
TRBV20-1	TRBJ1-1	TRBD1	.	CSASLGDRDGFF	TGCAGTGCTAGTTTAGGGGACAGGGATGGTTTCTTT
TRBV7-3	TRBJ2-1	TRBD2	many	CASSAHLAGGRNEQFF	TGTGCCAGCAGCGCTCATCTAGCGGGAGGGAGGAATGAGCAGTTCTTC
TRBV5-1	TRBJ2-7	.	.	CASSLKGDAYEQYF	TGCGCCAGCAGCTTGAAGGGGGACGCCTACGAGCAGTACTTC
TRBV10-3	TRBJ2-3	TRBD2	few	CAISGGRGEDTQYF	TGTGCCATCAGCGGCGGGAGGGGGGAAGATACGCAGTATTTT
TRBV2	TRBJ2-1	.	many	CASRTDLNNEQFF	TGTGCCAGTCGGACGGATTTGAACAATGAGCAGTTCTTC
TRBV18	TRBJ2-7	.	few	CASSPARGHEQYF	TGTGCCAGCTCACCGGCCAGGGGCCACGAGCAGTACTTC
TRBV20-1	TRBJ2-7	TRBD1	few	CSGRQGQTYEQYF	TGCAGTGGTAGACAGGGACAAACCTACGAGCAGTACTTC
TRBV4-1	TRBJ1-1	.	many	CASSQEGRAFGVNTEAFF	TGCGCCAGCAGCCAAGAGGGTAGGGCTTTTGGCGTGAACACTGAAGCTTTCTTT
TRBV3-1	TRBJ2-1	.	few	CASSQRLPSEGQFF	TGTGCCAGCAGCCAACGACTCCCCTCGGAGGGGCAGTTCTTC
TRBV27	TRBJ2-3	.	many	CAAKPTSTDTQYF	TGTGCCGCTAAACCGACTAGCACAGATACGCAGTATTTT
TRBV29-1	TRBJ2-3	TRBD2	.	CSAGAGGTDTQYF	TGCAGCGCCGGAGCGGGGGGCACAGATACGCAGTATTTT